Each of the 23 T cell receptor beta chains below was sequenced from the same sample in a study of T cell changes during pregnancy in multiple sclerosis. Produced via immunoSEQ multiplex PCR; TCRdb's table is partial and in-frame only. Here the sample spans 55,000 to 65,000 clones, around 90% being singletons. The input for sequencing was peripheral blood, taken in the second trimester of pregnancy. All receptors come from a female donor with multiple sclerosis, enrolled in a pregnancy study.

Turning to this clone: Other DNA sequences in the sample encode the same CDR3. V gene TRBV6-4 combines with J gene TRBJ2-1; a weak D match, TRBD2 (6 bases). The germline CDR1 and CDR2 sequences are MRHNA and SNTAGT. Between the trimmed V and J ends, which lost 0 bases and 0 bases, there was a span of 6 bases. The length of the CDR3 is 15 residues. The CDR3, as DNA: TGTGCCAGCAGTGACTCTAGCGGCTCCTACAATGAGCAGTTCTTC. Protein sequence: CASSDSSGSYNEQFF.

The genes are TRBV5-4 and TRBJ2-3; the match to TRBD2 covers 8 bases. The CDR3 totals 14 residues. Germline CDR1 and CDR2: SGHNT and YYREEE (reference sequence). The CDR3 DNA is TGTGCTTCAGCGGGTGCGGGAGGATGGGATACGCAGTATTTT. It specifies CASAGAGGWDTQYF. Full variable domain (rest looked up from reference TRBV5-4 and TRBJ2-3): ETGVTQSPTHLIKTRGQQVTLRCSSQSGHNTVSWYQQALGQGPQFIFQYYREEENGRGNFPPRFSGLQFPNYSSELNVNALELDDSALYLCASAGAGGWDTQYFGPGTRLTVL.

The chain uses TRBV4-1 and TRBJ2-3; 12 positions agree with TRBD2. This CDR3 is built from 18 residues. The germline gives CDR1 MGHRA, CDR2 YSYEKL. The ends lost 1 base at V and 3 bases at J; junction bases unmatched: 8. CDR3 residues: CASSQVPETSGSTDTQYF. CDR3 in DNA: TGCGCCAGCAGCCAAGTGCCCGAGACTAGCGGGAGTACAGATACGCAGTATTTT.

This clone appeared once. The chain recombines TRBV12-1 with TRBJ2-1; the DNA was not compared with TRBD2, the D call given in the table. TRBV12-1 is reported as a pseudogene. This CDR3 is 12 amino acids long. The CDR3 loop reads CASSFPPGEQFF. CDR3 coding DNA: TGTGCCAGCAGCTTTCCCCCGGGTGAGCAGTTCTTC.

The genes are TRBV30 and TRBJ1-5, with TRBD1 identical over 7 bases. The germline CDR1 and CDR2 sequences are GTSNPN and SVGIG (reference sequence). Trimming at V came to 1 base and at J to 5 bases, leaving 5 bases not matched to a gene. The CDR3 covers 14 residues. CDR3 residues: CAWSAGTVDQPQHF. The DNA of the CDR3 is TGTGCCTGGAGTGCCGGGACAGTGGATCAGCCCCAGCATTTT. Drawing the rest from reference TRBV30 and TRBJ1-5, the complete variable domain is SQTIHQWPATLVQPVGSPLSLECTVEGTSNPNLYWYRQAAGRGLQLLFYSVGIGQISSEVPQNLSASRPQDRQFILSSKKLLLSDSGFYLCAWSAGTVDQPQHFGDGTRLSIL.

The J gene is TRBJ1-1, the V gene TRBV14; tentative D call: TRBD1 (5 bases). The CDR3 is 14 residues long. Trimming removed 1 base from V and 6 bases from J, with 12 bases in between. In germline, CDR1 is SGHDN, CDR2 FVKESK. CDR3 in amino acids: CASSQVAGSAEAFF. CDR3 coding DNA: TGTGCCAGCAGCCAAGTGGCAGGGTCGGCTGAAGCTTTCTTT.

The V call is TRBV4-1, the J call TRBJ2-7; 12 bases agree with TRBD2. The CDR3 is 15 residues long. The germline gives CDR1 MGHRA, CDR2 YSYEKL. The V and J ends lost 0 bases and 6 bases, in that order; junction bases with no gene match: 3. CDR3 nucleotide sequence: TGCGCCAGCAGCCAAGAAACTAGCGGGAGGAGCGAGCAGTACTTC. Translation: CASSQETSGRSEQYF.

The chain uses TRBV30 and TRBJ2-7; D remains ambiguous. Trimming removed 2 bases from V and 2 bases from J, with 7 bases in between. From germline, CDR1 is GTSNPN and CDR2 SVGIG (reference sequence). The CDR3 extends over 12 amino acids. CDR3 protein: CAWSLLPYEQYF. DNA of the CDR3: TGTGCCTGGAGTTTACTCCCCTACGAGCAGTACTTC.

The chain recombines TRBV6-4 with TRBJ2-2; 8 bases are shared with TRBD1. The junction had 6 bases not matched to a gene; V was cut back by 6 bases and J by 0 bases. CDR1 is MRHNA and CDR2 is SNTAGT in the germline V gene. This CDR3 is 16 amino acids long. DNA of the CDR3: TGTGCCAGCAGCGCCTCAGGGGGCGCGAACACCGGGGAGCTGTTTTTT. Protein sequence: CASSASGGANTGELFF.

The chain couples TRBV19 to TRBJ1-4, with 8 positions matching TRBD1. The CDR3 is 16 amino acids. Germline CDR1 is LNHDA and CDR2 is SQIVND (reference sequence). J gave up 5 bases and V 4 bases, and 9 bases lay outside the gene matches. DNA of the CDR3: TGTGCCAGTAGTACCCCCCCACAGGGGGGAAATGAAAAACTGTTTTTT. Protein product: CASSTPPQGGNEKLFF.

The CDR3 DNA is TGTGCCAGCAGTTCGGGCAGGGTGGGGGAAAAACTGTTTTTT. Residues: CASSSGRVGEKLFF. The rearrangement links TRBV2 to TRBJ1-4, with D possibly being TRBD1 (5 bases). CDR1 and CDR2 (germline): SNHLY, FYNNEI. V lost 5 bases and J 8 bases, leaving 15 bases between the germline ends. The CDR3 runs 14 residues.

The chain links TRBV28 to TRBJ2-5; D is perhaps TRBD2 (5 bases). The germline V gene has CDR1 MDHEN and CDR2 SYDVKM. CDR3 length equals 11 residues. The V gene lost 5 bases and the J gene lost 7 bases, with 8 bases spanning the gap. DNA for the CDR3: TGTGCCAGCAGTCACGAGGGGACCCAGTACTTC. It specifies CASSHEGTQYF.

The chain recombines TRBV5-4 with TRBJ2-5, with 7 bases aligning to TRBD2. After removal of 3 bases from V and 5 bases from J, the junction contained 13 bases not matched to a gene. The CDR3 runs to 16 residues. Germline V gives CDR1 SGHNT, CDR2 YYREEE (reference sequence). The CDR3 DNA sequence: TGTGCCAGCAGCTACGGACTAGAAGGGAACGGGGAGACCCAGTACTTC. Its translation: CASSYGLEGNGETQYF.

The chain has TRBV6-1 and TRBJ2-3, with D uncertain. V dropped 4 bases and J dropped 0 bases, with 8 bases sitting between them. In germline, CDR1 is MNHNS, CDR2 SASEGT. The CDR3 has 14 residues. The CDR3 loop reads CASSAPTSTDTQYF. As DNA, the CDR3 is TGTGCCAGCAGTGCGCCGACTAGCACAGATACGCAGTATTTT.

J is TRBJ1-2 and V is TRBV7-9; D possibly corresponds to TRBD1 (5 bases). Trimming took off 5 bases at V and 3 bases at J, with 19 bases between the two ends. CDR3 length: 16 amino acids. CDR1 SEHNR and CDR2 FQNEAQ come from the germline V gene (reference sequence). The CDR3 protein is CASSLGGRGDDYGYTF. The CDR3 bases are TGTGCCAGCAGCCTAGGCGGACGGGGGGATGACTATGGCTACACCTTC.

The chain recombines TRBV7-9 with TRBJ2-1; D is possibly TRBD2 (5 bases). This CDR3 is built from 15 residues. Trimming took 2 bases from V and 0 from J, leaving 8 bases between them. Germline V gene sequence: CDR1 SEHNR, CDR2 FQNEAQ (reference sequence). The CDR3 DNA reads as TGTGCCAGCAGCTTACGGGGTAGCTCCTACAATGAGCAGTTCTTC. Encoded protein: CASSLRGSSYNEQFF.

This chain uses TRBV5-1 with TRBJ2-2; weak D call: TRBD1 (6 bases). V lost 0 bases to trimming and J lost 1 base, with 19 bases between them. The CDR3 loop spans 19 amino acids. Germline V gene data show CDR1 as SGHRS and CDR2 as YFSETQ. CDR3 loop: CASSLAGHYRALNTGELFF. The DNA for the CDR3 is TGCGCCAGCAGCTTGGCGGGGCACTACAGGGCGTTGAACACCGGGGAGCTGTTTTTT.

The J gene is TRBJ1-3, the V gene TRBV15; the match to TRBD1 covers 9 bases. CDR3 size: 18 residues. V shed 5 bases, J shed 3 bases, and the junction held 14 bases outside the gene matches. Germline lookup yields CDR1 LNHNV and CDR2 YYDKDF (reference sequence). CDR3 in amino acids: CATSWPPGQGLGGNTIYF. CDR3 DNA: TGTGCCACCAGCTGGCCTCCGGGACAGGGTTTAGGTGGAAACACCATATATTTT.

This clone has a single count. V and J are TRBV10-3 and TRBJ1-5; D gene unclear. Trimming removed 0 bases from V and 1 base from J, with 4 bases in between. CDR1 and CDR2 (germline): ENHRY, SYGVKD. The CDR3 has 14 amino acids. The CDR3, as DNA: TGTGCCATCAGTGAGTCTACAAGCAATCAGCCCCAGCATTTT. This translates into CAISESTSNQPQHF.

This chain connects TRBV7-2 to TRBJ2-1; D unclear. This CDR3 region has 11 residues. In germline, CDR1 is SGHTA, CDR2 FQGNSA. V gave up 4 bases and J gave up 7 bases, with 5 bases separating them. The CDR3 sequence is CASSSFNEQFF. The CDR3 bases are TGTGCCAGCAGCTCCTTTAATGAGCAGTTCTTC. Variable domain in full (rest from reference TRBV7-2 and TRBJ2-1): GAGVSQSPSNKVTEKGKDVELRCDPISGHTALYWYRQSLGQGLEFLIYFQGNSAPDKSGLPSDRFSAERTGGSVSTLTIQRTQQEDSAVYLCASSSFNEQFFGPGTRLTVL.

The chain couples TRBV11-2 to TRBJ2-3, with TRBD1 as a possible D gene (5 bases). CDR1 is SGHAT and CDR2 is FQNNGV in the germline V gene. V was shortened by 1 base and J by 4 bases, with 15 bases between the two germline ends. CDR3 length: 16 amino acids. The CDR3 is CASSLVSGHYADTQYF. In nucleotides, the CDR3 is TGTGCCAGCAGCTTAGTTTCAGGGCATTACGCAGATACGCAGTATTTT.

This clone was detected only a few times. The rearrangement uses TRBV6-5 and TRBJ1-2; D uncertain. The germline V gene encodes CDR1 MNHEY and CDR2 SVGAGI. V lost 0 bases and J 8 bases, leaving 13 bases between the germline ends. This CDR3 spans 14 amino acids. The CDR3 DNA follows: TGTGCCAGCAGTTACTCACCGGGAGAGAGCGGCTACACCTTC. Protein product: CASSYSPGESGYTF.

The chain uses TRBV28 and TRBJ1-4; maybe TRBD1 (6 bases). CDR3 size: 14 residues. CDR1 is MDHEN, CDR2 SYDVKM, per germline. V gave up 5 bases and J gave up 4 bases, with 11 bases separating them. Here the CDR3 reads CASSEQGNNEKLFF. The CDR3 DNA reads as TGTGCCAGCAGTGAACAGGGTAATAATGAAAAACTGTTTTTT. The full variable domain, in which reference TRBV28 and TRBJ1-4 provide the parts outside the CDR3, is DVKVTQSSRYLVKRTGEKVFLECVQDMDHENMFWYRQDPGLGLRLIYFSYDVKMKEKGDIPEGYSVSREKKERFSLILESASTNQTSMYLCASSEQGNNEKLFFGSGTQLSVL.